The 8 T cell receptor beta chains reported below all come from one sample, sequenced in a study of blood T cells in healthy people across ages. Using a J-beta primer mix together with a sample-barcoded 5' primer, a second PCR was run for roughly 6 to 12 cycles. TCRdb reprocessed the 5' RACE reads via MiXCR and lists one record per CDR3 protein. The data show roughly 1,500,000 distinct CDR3 sequences, approximately 38% seen once. The sample taken for sequencing was blood. Receptor source: a woman aged 18-29 years in good health.

The rearrangement uses TRBV25-1 and TRBJ2-1; 11 bases map to TRBD2. Germline CDR1 is MGHDK and CDR2 is SYGVNS. The CDR3 length is 14 residues. J lost 7 bases, V lost 6 bases, and 5 bases had no gene match. CDR3 nucleotides: TGTGCCAGCAGGATTAGCGGGAGGGAGAATGAGCAGTTCTTC. Protein: CASRISGRENEQFF.

The chain employs TRBV21-1 and TRBJ2-1. TRBV21-1 is designated a pseudogene. The CDR3 length is 13 residues. The CDR3 nucleotides read TGTGCCAGCAGCAAAGAAGTAAGAGATGCGTCGTTCTTC. This sequence encodes CASSKEVRDASFF.

The V call is TRBV20-1, the J call TRBJ1-2, with 8 bases lining up with TRBD1. This CDR3 is 14 amino acids long. Germline values: CDR1 DFQATT, CDR2 SNEGSKA (reference sequence). Trimming took 5 bases from V and 4 from J; bases not matched to a gene: 9. The CDR3: CSALSDRDLYGYTF. Written as DNA, the CDR3 is TGCAGTGCTTTATCGGACAGGGACCTCTATGGCTACACCTTC.

V and J are TRBV20-1 and TRBJ2-1; weak D call: TRBD1 (5 bases). The germline gives CDR1 DFQATT, CDR2 SNEGSKA (reference sequence). This CDR3 spans 15 amino acids. Trimming took 0 bases from V and 4 from J, leaving 13 bases between them. The CDR3 DNA sequence: TGCAGTGCTAGAGATCCCCTAGGGGATTACAATGAGCAGTTCTTC. It specifies CSARDPLGDYNEQFF.

The gene calls are TRBV7-2 and TRBJ2-7; D gene unclear. This CDR3 is 15 amino acids long. Germline lookup yields CDR1 SGHTA and CDR2 FQGNSA. Trimming cost V 2 bases and J 2 bases, with 13 bases left between them. CDR3 amino acids: CASSLRGSRPYEQYF. The CDR3 DNA follows: TGTGCCAGCAGCTTACGTGGTAGCAGACCCTACGAGCAGTACTTC.

V and J are TRBV12-3 or TRBV12-4 and TRBJ2-3, with TRBD1 matching over 11 bases. The junction had 6 bases not matched to a gene; V was cut back by 6 bases and J by 4 bases. This CDR3 contains 15 residues. The CDR3, as DNA: TGTGCCAGCAGCCCGGACAGGGGGCCTTCAGATACGCAGTATTTT. The encoded protein is CASSPDRGPSDTQYF.

V and J are TRBV27 and TRBJ1-6; unclear D gene. CDR3 length: 13 residues. Germline V gene sequence: CDR1 MNHEY, CDR2 SMNVEV (reference sequence). V dropped 6 bases and J dropped 7 bases, with 10 bases sitting between them. CDR3 region: CASRVFLNSPLHF. DNA for the CDR3: TGTGCCAGCAGGGTATTTCTAAATTCACCCCTCCACTTT.

The rearrangement joins TRBV6-1 to TRBJ2-5; D is unclear. The assigned J gene may be wrong: the sequence end matches TRBJ2-7 better. Per germline, CDR1 MNHNS and CDR2 SASEGT. The CDR3 sequence is 11 residues long. The CDR3 bases are TGTGCCAGCAGTGCTGGGATCGAGCAGTACTTC. It is translated as CASSAGIEQYF.